Listed here is a single T cell receptor (beta chain). TCRdb recomputed calls from the 5' RACE reads with MiXCR, one row per CDR3 protein. The table lists under 300,000 distinct CDR3 sequences, over 8.5% of them singletons, with under 25% in the top ten. These data are taken from a study of T-cell memory formation after mild COVID-19. This TCR was sampled from a man between 18 and 29 years old who had mild COVID-19 (a few samples of this study predate the infection). Cell type and time point are not known. Sequencing used PBMCs or a T cell subset sorted from them (not recorded which).

The CDR3 spells CSVHRGRGTEAFF. For the CDR3, the DNA is TGCAGCGTTCACAGGGGCCGGGGCACTGAAGCTTTCTTT. The V call is TRBV29-1, the J call TRBJ1-1; TRBD1 matches 7 bases. This CDR3 comprises 13 residues. Germline V gene data show CDR1 as SQVTM and CDR2 as ANQGSEA. The V gene end was trimmed by 5 bases and the J gene end by 4 bases; junction bases not matched to a gene: 7. The full variable domain, in which reference TRBV29-1 and TRBJ1-1 provide the parts outside the CDR3, is SAVISQKPSRDICQRGTSLTIQCQVDSQVTMMFWYRQQPGQSLTLIATANQGSEATYESGFVIDKFPISRPNLTFSTLTVSNMSPEDSSIYLCSVHRGRGTEAFFGQGTRLTVV.